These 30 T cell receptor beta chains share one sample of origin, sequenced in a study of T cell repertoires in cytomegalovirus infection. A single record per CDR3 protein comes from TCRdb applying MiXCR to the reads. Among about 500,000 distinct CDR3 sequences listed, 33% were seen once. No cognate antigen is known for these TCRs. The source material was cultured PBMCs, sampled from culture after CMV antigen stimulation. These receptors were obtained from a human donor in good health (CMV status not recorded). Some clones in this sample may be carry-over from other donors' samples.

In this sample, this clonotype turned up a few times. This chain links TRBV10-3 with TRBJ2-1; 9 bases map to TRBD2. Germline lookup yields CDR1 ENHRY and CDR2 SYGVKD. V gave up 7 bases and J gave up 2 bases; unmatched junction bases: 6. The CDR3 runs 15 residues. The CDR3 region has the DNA TGTGCCATCATGTCGGGACTAGCCCCCTACAATGAGCAGTTCTTC. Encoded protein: CAIMSGLAPYNEQFF.

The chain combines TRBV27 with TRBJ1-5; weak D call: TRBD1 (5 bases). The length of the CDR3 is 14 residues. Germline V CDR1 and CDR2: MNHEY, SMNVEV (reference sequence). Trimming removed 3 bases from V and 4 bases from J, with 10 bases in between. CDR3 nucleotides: TGTGCCAGCAGTTTTTGGGGGTCAAATCAGCCCCAGCATTTT. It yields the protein CASSFWGSNQPQHF.

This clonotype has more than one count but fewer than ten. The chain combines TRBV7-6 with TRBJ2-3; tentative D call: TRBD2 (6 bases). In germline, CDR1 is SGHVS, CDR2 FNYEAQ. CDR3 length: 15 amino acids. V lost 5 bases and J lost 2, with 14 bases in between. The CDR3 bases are TGTGCCAGCAGCCCAAGACTAGACGTCACAGATACGCAGTATTTT. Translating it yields CASSPRLDVTDTQYF.

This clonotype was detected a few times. The CDR3, as DNA: TGTGCCAGCAGCTTTGGACAGGCCTTAGAGGGCACTGAAGCTTTCTTT. This gives the protein CASSFGQALEGTEAFF. This chain links TRBV11-3 with TRBJ1-1; TRBD1 aligns across 7 bases. There are 16 residues in the CDR3. The germline gives CDR1 SGHNT, CDR2 YENEEA. Trimming took 3 bases from V and 4 from J; bases not matched to a gene: 11. Complete variable domain (other parts from reference TRBV11-3 and TRBJ1-1): EAGVVQSPRYKIIEKKQPVAFWCNPISGHNTLYWYLQNLGQGPELLIRYENEEAVDDSQLPKDRFSAERLKGVDSTLKIQPAELGDSAVYLCASSFGQALEGTEAFFGQGTRLTVV.

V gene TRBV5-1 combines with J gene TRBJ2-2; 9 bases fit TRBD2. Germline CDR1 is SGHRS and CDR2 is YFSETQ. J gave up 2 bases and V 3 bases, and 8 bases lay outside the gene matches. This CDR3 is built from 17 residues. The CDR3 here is CASSSVSGSVNTGELFF. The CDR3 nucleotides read TGCGCCAGCAGCTCGGTTAGCGGGAGTGTTAACACCGGGGAGCTGTTTTTT.

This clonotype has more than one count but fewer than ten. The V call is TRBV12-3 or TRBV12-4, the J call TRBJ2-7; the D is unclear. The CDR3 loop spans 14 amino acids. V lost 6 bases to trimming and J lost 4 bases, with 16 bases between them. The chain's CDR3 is CASRLPGRGYEQYF. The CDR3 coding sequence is TGTGCCAGCAGGCTACCCGGTCGAGGTTACGAGCAGTACTTC.

The CDR3 reads CASSGDRGTYEQYF. In DNA, the CDR3 is TGTGCCAGCAGCGGAGACAGGGGAACCTACGAGCAGTACTTC. V is TRBV7-4 and J is TRBJ2-7, with 8 bases matching TRBD1. The CDR3 length is 14 residues. Germline CDR1 is SGHVT and CDR2 is SQSDAQ. The V gene end was trimmed by 5 bases and the J gene end by 2 bases; junction bases not matched to a gene: 5. Filled out from reference TRBV7-4 and TRBJ2-7, the complete variable domain reads GAGVSQSPRYKVAKRGRDVALRCDSISGHVTLYWYRQTLGQGSEVLTYSQSDAQRDKSGRPSGRFSAERPERSVSTLKIQRTEQGDSAVYLCASSGDRGTYEQYFGPGTRLTVT.

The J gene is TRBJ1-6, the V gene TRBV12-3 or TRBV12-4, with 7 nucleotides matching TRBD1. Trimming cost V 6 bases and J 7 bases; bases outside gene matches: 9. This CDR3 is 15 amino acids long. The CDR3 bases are TGTGCCAGCAGGGCCGATAAGGGGGCAAATTCACCCCTCCACTTT. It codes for CASRADKGANSPLHF.

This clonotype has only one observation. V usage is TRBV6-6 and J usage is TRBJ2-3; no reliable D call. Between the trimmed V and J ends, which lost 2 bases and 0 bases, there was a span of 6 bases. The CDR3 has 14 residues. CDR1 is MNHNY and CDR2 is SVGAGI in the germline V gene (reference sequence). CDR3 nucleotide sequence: TGTGCCAGCAGTTACGCGGCTAGCACAGATACGCAGTATTTT. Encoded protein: CASSYAASTDTQYF.

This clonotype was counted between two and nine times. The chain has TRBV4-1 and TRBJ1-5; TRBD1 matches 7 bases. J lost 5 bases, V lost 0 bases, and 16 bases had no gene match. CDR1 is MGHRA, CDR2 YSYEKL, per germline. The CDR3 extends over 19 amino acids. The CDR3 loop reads CASSQDRTGVAARDQPQHF. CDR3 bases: TGCGCCAGCAGCCAAGATCGGACAGGAGTAGCCGCGAGGGATCAGCCCCAGCATTTT.

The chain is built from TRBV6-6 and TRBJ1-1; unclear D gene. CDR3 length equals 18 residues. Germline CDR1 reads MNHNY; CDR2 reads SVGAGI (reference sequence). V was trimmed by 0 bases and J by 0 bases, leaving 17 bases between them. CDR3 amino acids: CASSYSTSRDLLNTEAFF. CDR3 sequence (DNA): TGTGCCAGCAGTTACTCGACCAGCCGTGATCTTTTGAACACTGAAGCTTTCTTT.

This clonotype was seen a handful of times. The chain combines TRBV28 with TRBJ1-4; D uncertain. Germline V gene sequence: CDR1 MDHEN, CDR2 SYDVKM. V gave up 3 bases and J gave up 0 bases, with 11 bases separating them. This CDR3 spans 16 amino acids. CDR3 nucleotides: TGTGCCAGCAGTTTCGGACGGCTAGCAACTAATGAAAAACTGTTTTTT. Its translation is CASSFGRLATNEKLFF. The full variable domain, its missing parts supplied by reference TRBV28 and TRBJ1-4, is DVKVTQSSRYLVKRTGEKVFLECVQDMDHENMFWYRQDPGLGLRLIYFSYDVKMKEKGDIPEGYSVSREKKERFSLILESASTNQTSMYLCASSFGRLATNEKLFFGSGTQLSVL.

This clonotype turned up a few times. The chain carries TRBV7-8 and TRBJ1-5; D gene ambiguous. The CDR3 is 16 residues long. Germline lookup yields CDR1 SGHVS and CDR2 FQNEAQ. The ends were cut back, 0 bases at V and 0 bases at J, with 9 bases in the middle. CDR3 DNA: TGTGCCAGCAGCTTAGCGGGTTGGGATAGCAATCAGCCCCAGCATTTT. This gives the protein CASSLAGWDSNQPQHF. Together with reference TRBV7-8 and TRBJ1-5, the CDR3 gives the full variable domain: GAGVSQSPRYKVAKRGQDVALRCDPISGHVSLFWYQQALGQGPEFLTYFQNEAQLDKSGLPSDRFFAERPEGSVSTLKIQRTQQEDSAVYLCASSLAGWDSNQPQHFGDGTRLSIL.

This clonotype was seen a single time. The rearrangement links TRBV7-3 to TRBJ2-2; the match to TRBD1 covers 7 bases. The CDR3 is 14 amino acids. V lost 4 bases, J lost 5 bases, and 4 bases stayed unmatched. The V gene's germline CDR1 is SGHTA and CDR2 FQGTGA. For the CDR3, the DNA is TGTGCCAGCAGCTCGGGACAGATAACCGGGGAGCTGTTTTTT. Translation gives CASSSGQITGELFF. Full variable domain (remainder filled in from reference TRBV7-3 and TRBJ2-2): GAGVSQTPSNKVTEKGKYVELRCDPISGHTALYWYRQSLGQGPEFLIYFQGTGAADDSGLPNDRFFAVRPEGSVSTLKIQRTERGDSAVYLCASSSGQITGELFFGEGSRLTVL.

Here the CDR3 DNA reads TGTGCCAGCAGGGATAGCGCCGCTTACGTCCTGACTTTC. It codes for CASRDSAAYVLTF. The J gene is TRBJ2-6, the V gene TRBV6-1, with D perhaps matching TRBD2 (5 bases). Trimming stripped 6 bases from V and 11 bases from J, with 14 bases between. Germline V gene lookup returns CDR1 MNHNS and CDR2 SASEGT. This CDR3 is 13 amino acids long.

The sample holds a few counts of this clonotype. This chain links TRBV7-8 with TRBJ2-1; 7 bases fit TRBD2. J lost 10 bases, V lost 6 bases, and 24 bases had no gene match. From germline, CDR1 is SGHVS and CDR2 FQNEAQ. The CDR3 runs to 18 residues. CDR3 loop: CASRGDYRGFSTRGEQFF. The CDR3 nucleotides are TGTGCCAGCAGGGGGGACTACCGGGGATTCTCCACTAGGGGCGAGCAGTTCTTC.

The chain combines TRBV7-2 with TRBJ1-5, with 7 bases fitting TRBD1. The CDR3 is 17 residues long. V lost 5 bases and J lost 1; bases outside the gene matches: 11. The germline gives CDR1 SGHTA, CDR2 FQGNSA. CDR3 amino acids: CASSRGGQAGSNQPQHF. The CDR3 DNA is TGTGCCAGCAGCCGCGGCGGACAGGCAGGGAGCAATCAGCCCCAGCATTTT.

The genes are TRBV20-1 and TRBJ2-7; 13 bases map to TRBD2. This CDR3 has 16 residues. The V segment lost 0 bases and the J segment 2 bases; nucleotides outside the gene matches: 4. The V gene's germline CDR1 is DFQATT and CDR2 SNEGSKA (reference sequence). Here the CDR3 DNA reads TGCAGTGCTAGAGAACTAGCGGGAGGGCCGCCCTACGAGCAGTACTTC. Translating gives CSARELAGGPPYEQYF.

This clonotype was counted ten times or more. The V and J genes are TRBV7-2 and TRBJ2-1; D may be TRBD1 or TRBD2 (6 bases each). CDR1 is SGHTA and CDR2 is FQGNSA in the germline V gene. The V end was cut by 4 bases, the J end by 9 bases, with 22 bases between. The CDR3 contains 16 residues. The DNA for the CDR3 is TGTGCCAGCAGCTCCCGACCCCGGGGGCCCACAGGTGAGCAGTTCTTC. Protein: CASSSRPRGPTGEQFF.

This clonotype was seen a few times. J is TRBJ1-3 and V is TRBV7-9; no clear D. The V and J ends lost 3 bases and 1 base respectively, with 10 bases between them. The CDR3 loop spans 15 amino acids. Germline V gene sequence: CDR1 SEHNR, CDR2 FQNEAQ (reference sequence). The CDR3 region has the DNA TGTGCCAGCAGCTTTTACGGTCAGTCTGGAAACACCATATATTTT. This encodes CASSFYGQSGNTIYF.

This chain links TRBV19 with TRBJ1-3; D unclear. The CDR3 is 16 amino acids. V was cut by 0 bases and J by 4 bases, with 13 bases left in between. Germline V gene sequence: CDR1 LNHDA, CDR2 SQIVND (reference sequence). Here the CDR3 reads CASSIEKVPVGNTIYF. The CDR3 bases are TGTGCCAGTAGTATAGAGAAGGTGCCAGTCGGAAACACCATATATTTT.

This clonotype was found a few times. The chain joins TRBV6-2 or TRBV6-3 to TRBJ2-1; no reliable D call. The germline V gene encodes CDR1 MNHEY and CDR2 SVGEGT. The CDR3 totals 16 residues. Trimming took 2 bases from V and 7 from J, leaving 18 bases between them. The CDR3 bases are TGTGCCAGCAGTTACCCGCATCTCCGATTGGGGAATGAGCAGTTCTTC. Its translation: CASSYPHLRLGNEQFF.

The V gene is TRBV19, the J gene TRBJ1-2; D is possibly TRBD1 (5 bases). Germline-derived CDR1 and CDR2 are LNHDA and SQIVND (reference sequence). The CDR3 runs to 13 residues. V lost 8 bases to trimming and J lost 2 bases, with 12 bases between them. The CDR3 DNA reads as TGTGCCAGTGAAGTCCGGGACAACTATGGCTACACCTTC. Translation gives CASEVRDNYGYTF.

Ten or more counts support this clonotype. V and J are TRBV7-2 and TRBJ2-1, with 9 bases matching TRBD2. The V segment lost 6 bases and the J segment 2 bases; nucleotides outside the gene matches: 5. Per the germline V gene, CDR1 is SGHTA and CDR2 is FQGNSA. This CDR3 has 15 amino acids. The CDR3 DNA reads TGTGCCAGCAGGAGGGCGGGAGGGCCCTACAATGAGCAGTTCTTC. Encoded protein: CASRRAGGPYNEQFF.

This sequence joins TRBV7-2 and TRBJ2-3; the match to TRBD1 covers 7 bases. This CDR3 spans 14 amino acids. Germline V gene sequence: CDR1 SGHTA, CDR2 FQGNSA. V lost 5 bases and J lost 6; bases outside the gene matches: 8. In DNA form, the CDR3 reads TGTGCCAGCAGCCCCAGACAGGGATGGGATACGCAGTATTTT. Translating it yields CASSPRQGWDTQYF.

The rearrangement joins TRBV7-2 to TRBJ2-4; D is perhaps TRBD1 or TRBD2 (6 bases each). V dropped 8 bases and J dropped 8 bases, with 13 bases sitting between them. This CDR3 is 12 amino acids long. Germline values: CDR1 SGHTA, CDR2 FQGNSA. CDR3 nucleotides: TGTGCCAGCGGGGGGCGCAGGTACATTCAGTACTTC. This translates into CASGGRRYIQYF.

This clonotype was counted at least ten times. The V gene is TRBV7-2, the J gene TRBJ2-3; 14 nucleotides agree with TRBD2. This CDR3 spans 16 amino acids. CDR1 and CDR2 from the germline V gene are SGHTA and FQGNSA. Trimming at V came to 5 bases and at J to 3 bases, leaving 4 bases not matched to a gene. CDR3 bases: TGTGCCAGCAGCCCCCGGACTAGCGGGAGGACAGATACGCAGTATTTT. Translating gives CASSPRTSGRTDTQYF.

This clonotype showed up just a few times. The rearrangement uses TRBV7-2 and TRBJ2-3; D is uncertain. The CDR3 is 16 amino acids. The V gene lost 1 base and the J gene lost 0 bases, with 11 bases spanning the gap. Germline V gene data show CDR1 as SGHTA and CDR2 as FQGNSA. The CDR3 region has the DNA TGTGCCAGCAGCTTAGTGGGCTCCCCTAGCACAGATACGCAGTATTTT. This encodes CASSLVGSPSTDTQYF.

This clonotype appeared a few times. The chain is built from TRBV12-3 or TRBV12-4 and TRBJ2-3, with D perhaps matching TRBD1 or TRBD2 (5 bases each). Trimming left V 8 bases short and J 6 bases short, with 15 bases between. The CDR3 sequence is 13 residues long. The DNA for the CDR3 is TGTGCCAGCGACAGTTTCAGAGGGGATACGCAGTATTTT. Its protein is CASDSFRGDTQYF.

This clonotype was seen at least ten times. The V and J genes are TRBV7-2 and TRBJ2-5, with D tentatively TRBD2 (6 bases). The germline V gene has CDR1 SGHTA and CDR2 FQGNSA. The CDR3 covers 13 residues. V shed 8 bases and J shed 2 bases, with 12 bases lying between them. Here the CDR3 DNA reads TGTGCCAGCGTCGGGGCGGGACAAGAGACCCAGTACTTC. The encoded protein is CASVGAGQETQYF.